Described below is a single T cell receptor (beta chain) sequence and its context. This sample is drawn from a study of blood T cell repertoires in COVID-19. Study as a whole: Samples taken during acute and convalescent COVID-19 were collected in the United States, Italy and Spain. Sample material is recorded as cDNA or gDNA derived from T cells, B-cell-depleted T cells, or PBMCs.

The germline CDR1 and CDR2 sequences are DFQATT and SNEGSKA (reference sequence). Trimming removed 6 bases from V and 11 bases from J; junction bases left unmatched: 3. There are 10 residues in the CDR3. Seattle enrolled patients during active infection and tracked them longitudinally. In the original processing: The assay estimated nucleated cells by amplifying reference gene primers. Data came from immunoSEQ multiplex PCR; TCRdb stores just in-frame clones and leaves some out. V, J and clone size reflect that table, while D and trimming were determined from the DNA. The data hold roughly 190,000 clones, with 82% observed a single time.

V and J are TRBV20-1 and TRBJ2-1; TRBD2 matches at 8 bases. Sequences were obtained from peripheral blood. The clonotype originates from a woman aged 60-75 years with COVID-19, enrolled during active disease. The CDR3, as DNA: TGCAGTGCCTTAGCGGGAAAGCAGTTCTTC. Amino acids: CSALAGKQFF.